This T cell receptor (beta chain) is drawn from a study of blood T cell repertoires in COVID-19. The germline V gene has CDR1 MDHEN and CDR2 SYDVKM. V lost 2 bases to trimming and J lost 3 bases, with 10 bases between them. This CDR3 region has 14 residues. The table came from immunoSEQ multiplex PCR; TCRdb's copy has only in-frame clones and leaves some out. Of 150,000 or so clones listed, about 83% are singletons. This clone was recorded only once. This TCR came from a man between 65 and 79 years old who had recovered from COVID-19. V usage is TRBV28 and J usage is TRBJ1-2, with D perhaps TRBD1 (5 bases). What was sequenced was peripheral blood. The CDR3 reads CASSLGQGYYGYTF. CDR3 in DNA: TGTGCCAGCAGTTTAGGGCAGGGTTACTATGGCTACACCTTC.